This T cell receptor beta chain emerged from a study of PD-L1 blockade in urothelial cancer. Study details: About 90% of the 29 patients were men who had bladder-origin urothelial cancer. T cells were recovered from blood samples at a median of 141,255.

V shed 4 bases and J 5 bases; nucleotides not matched to a gene: 6. The germline V gene encodes CDR1 SGHRS and CDR2 YFSETQ. The CDR3 extends over 14 amino acids. The sample holds a few counts of this clone. Its antigen remains unknown. The time point: peripheral blood 6 weeks after treatment start. Study results and limitations: When measured at 3 weeks, tumor-associated blood clones expanded more in durable-benefit patients.

Profiling relied on immunoSEQ multiplex PCR, and the TCRdb table lists in-frame clones only, not all of them. The sample has 20,000 to 25,000 clones, approximately 90% seen once. The sample was PBMCs, taken around atezolizumab (anti-PD-L1) treatment. The chain couples TRBV5-1 to TRBJ1-1; 9 nucleotides line up with TRBD1. This clonotype originated in an older woman with urothelial cancer. The CDR3 nucleotides read TGCGCCAGCAGCATTAACAGGGGGCGGACTGAAGCTTTCTTT. This encodes CASSINRGRTEAFF.